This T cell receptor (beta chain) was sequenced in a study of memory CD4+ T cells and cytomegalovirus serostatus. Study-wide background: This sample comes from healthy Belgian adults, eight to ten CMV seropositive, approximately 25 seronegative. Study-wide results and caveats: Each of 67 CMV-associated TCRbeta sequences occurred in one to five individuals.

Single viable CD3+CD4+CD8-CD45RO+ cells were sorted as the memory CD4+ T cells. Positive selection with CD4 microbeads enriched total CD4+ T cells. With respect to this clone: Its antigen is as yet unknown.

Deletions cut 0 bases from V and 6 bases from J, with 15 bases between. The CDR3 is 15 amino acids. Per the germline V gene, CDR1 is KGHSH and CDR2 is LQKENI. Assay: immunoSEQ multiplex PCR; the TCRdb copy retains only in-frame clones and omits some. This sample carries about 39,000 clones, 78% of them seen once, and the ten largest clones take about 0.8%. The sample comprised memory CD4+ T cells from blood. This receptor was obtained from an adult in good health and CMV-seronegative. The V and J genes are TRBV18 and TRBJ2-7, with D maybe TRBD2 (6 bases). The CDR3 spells CASSPPSGVGVEQYF. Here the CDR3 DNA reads TGTGCCAGCTCACCACCGTCGGGGGTCGGGGTCGAGCAGTACTTC.